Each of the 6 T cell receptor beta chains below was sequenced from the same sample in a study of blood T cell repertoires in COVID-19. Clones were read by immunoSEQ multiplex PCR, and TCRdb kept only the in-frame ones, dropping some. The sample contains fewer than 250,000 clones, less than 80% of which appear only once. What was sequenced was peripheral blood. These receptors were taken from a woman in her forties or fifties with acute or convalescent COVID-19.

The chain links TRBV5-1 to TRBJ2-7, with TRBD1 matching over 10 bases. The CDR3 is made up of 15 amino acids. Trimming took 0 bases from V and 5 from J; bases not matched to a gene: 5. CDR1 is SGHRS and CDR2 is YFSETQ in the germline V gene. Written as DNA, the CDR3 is TGCGCCAGCAGCTTGGGGACAGGGGGACTTCACGAGCAGTACTTC. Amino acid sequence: CASSLGTGGLHEQYF.

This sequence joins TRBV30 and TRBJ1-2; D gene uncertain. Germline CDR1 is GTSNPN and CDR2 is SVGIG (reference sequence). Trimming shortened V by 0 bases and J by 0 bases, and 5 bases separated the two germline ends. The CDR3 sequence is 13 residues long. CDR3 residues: CAWSVTTNYGYTF. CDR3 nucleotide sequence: TGTGCCTGGAGTGTAACAACTAACTATGGCTACACCTTC.

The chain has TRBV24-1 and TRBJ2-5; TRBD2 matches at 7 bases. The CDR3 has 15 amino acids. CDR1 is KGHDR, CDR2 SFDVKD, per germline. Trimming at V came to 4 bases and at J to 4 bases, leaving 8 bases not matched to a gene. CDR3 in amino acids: CATSDPASGGETQYF. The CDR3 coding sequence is TGTGCCACCAGTGACCCGGCCTCGGGAGGAGAGACCCAGTACTTC.

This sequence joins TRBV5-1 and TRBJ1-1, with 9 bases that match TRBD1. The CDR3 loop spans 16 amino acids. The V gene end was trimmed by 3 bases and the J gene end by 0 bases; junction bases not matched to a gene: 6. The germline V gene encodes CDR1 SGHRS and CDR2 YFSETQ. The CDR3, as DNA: TGCGCCAGCAGCTGGGGGACAGGGAATTTGAACACTGAAGCTTTCTTT. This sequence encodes CASSWGTGNLNTEAFF.

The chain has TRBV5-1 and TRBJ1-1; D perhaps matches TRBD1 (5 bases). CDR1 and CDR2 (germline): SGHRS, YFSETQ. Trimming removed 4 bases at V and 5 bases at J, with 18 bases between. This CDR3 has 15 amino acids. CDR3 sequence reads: CASSRVGGRGTEAFF. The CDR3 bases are TGCGCCAGCAGCCGGGTCGGGGGACGAGGGACTGAAGCTTTCTTT.

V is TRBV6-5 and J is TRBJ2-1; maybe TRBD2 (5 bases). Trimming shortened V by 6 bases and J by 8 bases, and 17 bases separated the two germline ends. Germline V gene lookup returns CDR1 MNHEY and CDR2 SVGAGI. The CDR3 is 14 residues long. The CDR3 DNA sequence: TGTGCCAGCAGGATATTCCCGACGGACTATGAGCAGTTCTTC. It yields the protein CASRIFPTDYEQFF.